The next 10 T cell receptor beta chains were all read from a single sample in a study of cytomegalovirus exposure and HLA in healthy donors (dated by TCRdb to 2016 to 2017). Library method: the immunoSEQ multiplex PCR assay. In its TCRdb copy, this immuneACCESS table keeps in-frame sequences only and misses some clones. Where compared with another copy, unresolved V genes explain less than half of these, and the others have no known cause. The sample contains around 63,000 clones, around 92% of them found a single time. The ten largest clones capture roughly 1.2% of the sample. Input material: PBMCs. Receptors were obtained from a woman younger than 35 in good health and CMV-seronegative.

V is TRBV30 and J is TRBJ2-3; tentative D call: TRBD2 (6 bases). Germline lookup yields CDR1 GTSNPN and CDR2 SVGIG (reference sequence). This CDR3 comprises 13 residues. V was pared by 2 bases and J by 1 base, with 7 bases between. This CDR3 is CAWSKRGTDTQYF. CDR3 coding DNA: TGTGCCTGGAGTAAGCGGGGCACAGATACGCAGTATTTT.

This clone was seen a single time. The chain has TRBV4-1 and TRBJ2-5; D is possibly TRBD1 (5 bases). This CDR3 has 17 amino acids. From germline, CDR1 is MGHRA and CDR2 YSYEKL. Trimming took off 3 bases at V and 3 bases at J, with 20 bases between the two ends. CDR3 nucleotides: TGCGCCAGCAGCCATATATTTCGACAGACCCGGAAAGAGACCCAGTACTTC. Protein sequence: CASSHIFRQTRKETQYF.

This clone was seen only a few times. The rearrangement joins TRBV5-1 to TRBJ1-1; maybe TRBD1 (5 bases). CDR1 is SGHRS, CDR2 YFSETQ, per germline. The ends were cut back, 5 bases at V and 0 bases at J, with 14 bases in the middle. There are 15 residues in the CDR3. CDR3: CASSPAGGVNTEAFF. The DNA for the CDR3 is TGCGCCAGCAGTCCGGCCGGGGGGGTGAACACTGAAGCTTTCTTT.

This chain links TRBV2 with TRBJ1-2, with D tentatively TRBD1 (5 bases). V lost 3 bases and J 0 bases, leaving 8 bases between the germline ends. Germline CDR1 and CDR2: SNHLY and FYNNEI. This CDR3 spans 14 amino acids. CDR3 in DNA: TGTGCCAGCAGTGACCAGGGTCCTAACTATGGCTACACCTTC. Translating it yields CASSDQGPNYGYTF.

The rearrangement links TRBV5-4 to TRBJ2-1; tentatively, D is TRBD1 (6 bases). The V gene lost 4 bases and the J gene lost 6 bases, with 14 bases spanning the gap. The CDR3 extends over 14 amino acids. Germline V gene data show CDR1 as SGHNT and CDR2 as YYREEE (reference sequence). The CDR3 DNA is TGTGCCAGCAGCGCCGCAGGGACACTCAATGAGCAGTTCTTC. It specifies CASSAAGTLNEQFF.

The chain has TRBV7-9 and TRBJ2-6; D is unresolved. Germline CDR1 is SEHNR and CDR2 is FQNEAQ (reference sequence). Trimming pared 5 bases from V and 6 bases from J, leaving 14 bases between. The CDR3 runs 15 residues. For the CDR3, the DNA is TGTGCCAGCAGCGCCGCGGTCGGAAAGGCCAACGTCCTGACTTTC. Its translation is CASSAAVGKANVLTF.

The CDR3 nucleotides read TGCAGCGTTGAACAGCCTGGGAGCGGCTACACCTTC. Translated, it gives CSVEQPGSGYTF. The J gene is TRBJ1-2, the V gene TRBV29-1; D gene uncertain. V was pared by 2 bases and J by 8 bases, with 12 bases between. The CDR3 is 12 residues long. CDR1 is SQVTM and CDR2 is ANQGSEA in the germline V gene.

V usage is TRBV4-1 and J usage is TRBJ1-2; D might be TRBD1 (5 bases). CDR1 and CDR2 (germline): MGHRA, YSYEKL. The CDR3 is 14 residues long. Trimming removed 3 bases from V and 7 bases from J, with 15 bases in between. CDR3 sequence reads: CASSQGQARGGYTF. The CDR3 nucleotides are TGCGCCAGCAGCCAGGGGCAGGCTAGGGGTGGCTACACCTTC.

The rearrangement uses TRBV7-9 and TRBJ2-7; 7 bases are shared with TRBD2. The germline gives CDR1 SEHNR, CDR2 FQNEAQ (reference sequence). V shed 5 bases and J 7 bases; nucleotides not matched to a gene: 8. This CDR3 has 13 residues. The CDR3 region is CASSPRGVGEQYF. The CDR3 nucleotides read TGTGCCAGCAGCCCCCGGGGGGTGGGGGAGCAGTACTTC.

V is TRBV7-8 and J is TRBJ2-3, with a tentative D call TRBD1 (6 bases). V was pared by 5 bases and J by 7 bases, with 13 bases between. The CDR3 covers 13 residues. CDR1 SGHVS and CDR2 FQNEAQ come from the germline V gene. The CDR3 coding sequence is TGTGCCAGCAGCCGCTACCAGGGGAATACGCAGTATTTT. This codes for CASSRYQGNTQYF.